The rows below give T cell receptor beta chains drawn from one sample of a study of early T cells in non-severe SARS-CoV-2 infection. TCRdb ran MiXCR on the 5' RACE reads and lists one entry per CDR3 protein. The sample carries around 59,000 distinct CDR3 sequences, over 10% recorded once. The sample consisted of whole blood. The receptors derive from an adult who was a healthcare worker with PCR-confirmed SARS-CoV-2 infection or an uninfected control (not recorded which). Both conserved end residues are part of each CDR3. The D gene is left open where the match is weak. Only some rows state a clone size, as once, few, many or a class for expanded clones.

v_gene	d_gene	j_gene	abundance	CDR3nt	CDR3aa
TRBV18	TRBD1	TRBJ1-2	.	TGTGCCAGCTCCAGGACAGGGGGAAACTATGGCTACACCTTC	CASSRTGGNYGYTF
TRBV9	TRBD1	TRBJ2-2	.	TGTGCCAGCAGCAAACGCTCGGGACAGGGAACCGGGGAGCTGTTTTTT	CASSKRSGQGTGELFF
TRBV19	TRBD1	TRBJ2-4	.	TGTGCCAGTAGTGGCTCGGACAGGTCCAAAAACATTCAGTACTTC	CASSGSDRSKNIQYF
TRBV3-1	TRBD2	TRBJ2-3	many	TGTGCCAGCAGCCGAGGGAGGGCCGCATCGGGTACGCAGTATTTT	CASSRGRAASGTQYF
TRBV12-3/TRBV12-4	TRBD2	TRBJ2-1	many	TGTGCCACCAGAGCTAGCGGGGGATACAATGAGCAGTTCTTC	CATRASGGYNEQFF
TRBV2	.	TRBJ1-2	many	TGTGCCAGCAGTGAGGGAGGGGAGAACTATGGCTACACCTTC	CASSEGGENYGYTF
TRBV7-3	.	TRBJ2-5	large	TGTGCCAGCAGCCCCACCGGGACCTGGGGGGAGACCCAGTACTTC	CASSPTGTWGETQYF
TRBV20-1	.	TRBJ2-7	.	TGCAGTCGTTCTCTCGTAGGTCCGACGGGGGAGCAGTACTTC	CSRSLVGPTGEQYF
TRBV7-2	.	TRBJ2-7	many	TGTGCCAGCAGCTTCGAGGGCGGTCGGGCCTACGAGCAGTACTTC	CASSFEGGRAYEQYF
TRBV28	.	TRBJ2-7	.	TGTGCCAGCAGTTCCGCGGGACCGCGCTACGAGCAGTACTTC	CASSSAGPRYEQYF
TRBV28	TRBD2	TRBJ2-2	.	TGTGCCAGCAGTGTGACTAGCGGGAGGGGAGGCGGGGAGCTGTTTTTT	CASSVTSGRGGGELFF
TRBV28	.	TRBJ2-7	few	TGTGCCCCTCACCACGAGCAGTACTTC	CAPHHEQYF
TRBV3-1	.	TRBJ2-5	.	TGTGCCAGCAGCCAGGCAGAGACCCAGTACTTC	CASSQAETQYF
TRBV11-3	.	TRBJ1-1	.	TGTGCCAGCAGCCCCCACACGAGCACTGAAGCTTTCTTT	CASSPHTSTEAFF
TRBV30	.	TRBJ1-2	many	TGTGCCTCCTCCAAGTGGACTAACTATGGCTACACCTTC	CASSKWTNYGYTF
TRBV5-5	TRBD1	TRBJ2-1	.	TGTGCCAGCAGCCCGGGACAGGGGGCAGAGGGTGAGCAGTTCTTC	CASSPGQGAEGEQFF
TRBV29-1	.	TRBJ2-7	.	TGCAGCGCTAGCCGGGACTCGAACTACGAGCAGTACTTC	CSASRDSNYEQYF
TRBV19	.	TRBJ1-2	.	TGTGCCAGTACCCCTGGGTGGACGGGGCGTGAACATGGCTACACCTTC	CASTPGWTGREHGYTF
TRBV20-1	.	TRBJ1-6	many	TGCAGTGCTAGAGATACCGGAATTGGATCACCCCTCCACTTT	CSARDTGIGSPLHF
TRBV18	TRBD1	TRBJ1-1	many	TGTGCCAGCTCACCGGGACAGATGAACACTGAAGCTTTCTTT	CASSPGQMNTEAFF
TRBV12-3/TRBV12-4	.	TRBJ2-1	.	TGTGCCAGCAGGGCTAGCGACTATGACAATGAGCAGTTCTTC	CASRASDYDNEQFF
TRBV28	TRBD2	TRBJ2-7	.	TGTGCCAGCAGCTTTGTGATTGGGACTAGCGAGTACGAGCAGTACTTC	CASSFVIGTSEYEQYF
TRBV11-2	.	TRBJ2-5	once	TGTGCCAGCAGCAACCTGGGAGAGACCCAGTACTTC	CASSNLGETQYF
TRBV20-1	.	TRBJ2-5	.	TGCAGTGCTACCTCCAGAGGGCCAGAGACCCAGTACTTC	CSATSRGPETQYF
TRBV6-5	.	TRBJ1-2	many	TGTGCCAGCAGTTCCTTAATAGATGGCTACACCTTC	CASSSLIDGYTF
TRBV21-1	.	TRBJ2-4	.	TGTGCCAGCAGCCCCCTCACACTAGGGCTAGCCAAAAACATTCAGTACTTC	CASSPLTLGLAKNIQYF
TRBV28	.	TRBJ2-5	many	TGTGCCAGCCGAACATCGGCTAGGGAGACCCAGTACTTC	CASRTSARETQYF
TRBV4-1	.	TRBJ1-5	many	TGCGCCAGCAGCCAACCCCTAGGGAGCAGAGGAAGTCAGCCCCAGCATTTT	CASSQPLGSRGSQPQHF
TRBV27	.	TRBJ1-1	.	TGTGCCAACCTGGACAGAATGAACACTGAAGCTTTCTTT	CANLDRMNTEAFF
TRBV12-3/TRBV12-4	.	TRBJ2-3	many	TGTGCCAGCAGGTCGGGGGAGGCGGCAGATACGCAGTATTTT	CASRSGEAADTQYF
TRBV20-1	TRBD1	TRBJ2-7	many	TGCAGTGCTAGTTTCCGACAGGGGGCTCCCGAGCAGTACTTC	CSASFRQGAPEQYF